This T cell receptor (beta chain) is from a study of chemoradiotherapy in HPV16-positive cancers. General study results and limits: For HPV16-positive patients, expanding HPV-responsive T cells associated with longer recurrence-free survival. The functional HPV-specific definition rests on just a couple of HPV16-positive patients. Candidate HPV-specific clones and E7-related TCR motifs grew in tumor during treatment.

This CDR3 has 16 residues. Germline CDR1 is LNHDA and CDR2 is SQIVND (reference sequence). Trimming removed 5 bases at V and 1 base at J, with 15 bases between. On this clone itself: The antigen remains unidentified.

The repertoire was sequenced with immunoSEQ multiplex PCR; TCRdb's copy has only in-frame clones and lacks some. In the table there are 20,000 to 25,000 clones, around 90% of which are singletons. This receptor was taken from a human donor with HPV-associated anogenital cancer. The sequenced sample was blood, obtained from a patient who underwent chemoradiotherapy. The chain carries TRBV19 and TRBJ1-5; D possibly corresponds to TRBD1 (5 bases). CDR3 region: CASSSPSRGSNQPQHF. The DNA for the CDR3 is TGTGCCAGTAGTTCCCCCTCCCGGGGGAGCAATCAGCCCCAGCATTTT.